This T cell receptor beta chain was obtained from a study of OX40 agonist ivuxolimab in advanced cancers. This clone was observed once. Its antigen is still unknown. Produced via immunoSEQ multiplex PCR; TCRdb's table is partial and in-frame only. Among around 50,000 clones listed, 60% to 80% were seen once. The CDR3 spans 15 residues. Trimming cost V 5 bases and J 4 bases; bases outside gene matches: 8. Germline lookup yields CDR1 LNHDA and CDR2 SQIVND (reference sequence). The study, taken as a whole, reports: Averaging showed that CD8+ T cells had more expanded clones than CD4+ did.

The chain employs TRBV19 and TRBJ2-3; 8 nucleotides match TRBD2. The sample consisted of CD4+ or CD8+ T cells sorted from blood, taken in a trial of the OX40 agonist ivuxolimab. This TCR was recovered from an adult with an advanced solid tumor such as melanoma, head and neck, liver or kidney cancer. The CDR3 coding sequence is TGTGCCAGTAGTCTATTAAGCGGGAGCTCAGATACGCAGTATTTT. Protein: CASSLLSGSSDTQYF.